The 30 T cell receptor beta chains presented below share a single source sample, sequenced in a study of blood T cell repertoires in COVID-19 (dated by TCRdb to 2018 to 2021). The method behind the library was the immunoSEQ multiplex PCR assay. TCRdb re-hosts the immuneACCESS table, in-frame sequences only. Its copies lack some clones; in the studies checked, an unresolved V gene accounts for under half of them, and the cause for the rest is not known. Counted in this sample were about 150,000 clones; roughly nine tenths of them appeared once. Of the sample, about 2.4% falls within the top ten clones. Sequencing input: peripheral blood. The receptors here all came from a woman aged 70-85 years with acute or convalescent COVID-19.

The chain has TRBV30 and TRBJ1-3, with 8 bases that match TRBD1. The CDR3 runs 17 residues. The ends lost 0 bases at V and 0 bases at J; junction bases unmatched: 7. Germline CDR1 is GTSNPN and CDR2 is SVGIG (reference sequence). The CDR3 is CAWSVLGTGYSGNTIYF. CDR3 bases: TGTGCCTGGAGTGTACTAGGGACAGGTTACTCTGGAAACACCATATATTTT.

The chain has TRBV7-2 and TRBJ2-4; TRBD2 aligns across 8 bases. The J segment lost 8 bases and the V segment lost 5 bases, leaving 8 bases of the junction unmatched. Germline V gives CDR1 SGHTA, CDR2 FQGNSA. The CDR3 consists of 14 residues. CDR3 in DNA: TGTGCCAGCAGCCGGGGGGGGACCGGGGACATTCAGTACTTC. Protein sequence: CASSRGGTGDIQYF.

The chain's CDR3 is CSASLLGGSPRRTDTQYF. CDR3 bases: TGCAGTGCTAGTCTCCTCGGCGGGTCCCCACGTCGGACAGATACGCAGTATTTT. The chain joins TRBV20-1 to TRBJ2-3, with TRBD2 as a possible D gene (5 bases). This CDR3 is built from 18 residues. The germline V gene has CDR1 DFQATT and CDR2 SNEGSKA (reference sequence). With 3 bases removed from V and 3 bases from J, the gap between germline ends came to 25 bases.

The chain joins TRBV3-1 (or the pseudogene TRBV3-2) to TRBJ1-1, with 10 bases identical to TRBD1. J gave up 5 bases and V 6 bases, and 6 bases lay outside the gene matches. This CDR3 spans 14 amino acids. The V gene's germline CDR1 is LGHDT and CDR2 YNNKEL (reference sequence). The CDR3 DNA follows: TGTGCCAGCAGACCTGACAGGGGGCATACTGAAGCTTTCTTT. Translated, it gives CASRPDRGHTEAFF.

This clone was detected many times. The rearrangement links TRBV2 to TRBJ1-6; 8 nucleotides agree with TRBD1. The CDR3 length is 18 residues. Germline CDR1 SNHLY, CDR2 FYNNEI. Trimming cost V 8 bases and J 2 bases; bases outside gene matches: 14. The CDR3 DNA is TGTGCCAGCTATAGGACAGGGAATAGAAGGACCTATAATTCACCCCTCCACTTT. Translated, it gives CASYRTGNRRTYNSPLHF.

The chain recombines TRBV7-9 with TRBJ2-5; D is possibly TRBD2 (5 bases). Trimming removed 0 bases from V and 5 bases from J, with 10 bases in between. The CDR3 totals 14 residues. Germline CDR1 SEHNR, CDR2 FQNEAQ (reference sequence). The CDR3 coding sequence is TGTGCCAGCAGCTTAGCGTTATCGGGGGAGACCCAGTACTTC. Its protein is CASSLALSGETQYF.

This rearrangement joins TRBV5-4 to TRBJ1-2; 9 bases match TRBD1. The CDR3 has 16 residues. Per the germline V gene, CDR1 is SGHNT and CDR2 is YYREEE (reference sequence). Losses at the gene ends were 4 bases for V and 3 bases for J; bases not matched to a gene: 10. The CDR3 coding sequence is TGTGCCAGCAGCCGCATGGGGACAGGGTTTCACTATGGCTACACCTTC. Protein: CASSRMGTGFHYGYTF.

The chain combines TRBV3-1 (or the pseudogene TRBV3-2) with TRBJ1-4; D unclear. V was trimmed by 3 bases and J by 0 bases, leaving 14 bases between them. In germline, CDR1 is LGHDT, CDR2 YNNKEL (reference sequence). The CDR3 is made up of 17 amino acids. The CDR3 DNA follows: TGTGCCAGCAGCCACACCGCGGGGTTCGCAACTAATGAAAAACTGTTTTTT. Protein sequence: CASSHTAGFATNEKLFF.

This chain uses TRBV30 with TRBJ1-6; TRBD1 agrees at 7 bases. V was clipped by 1 base and J by 6 bases; unmatched bases: 9. The germline V gene has CDR1 GTSNPN and CDR2 SVGIG (reference sequence). This CDR3 has 16 residues. The CDR3 coding sequence is TGTGCCTGGAGTGCAGAACCACCAGGGGGTAATTCACCCCTCCACTTT. Encoded protein: CAWSAEPPGGNSPLHF.

In this sample, this clone turned up once. The rearrangement uses TRBV18 and TRBJ1-1; D might be TRBD1 (5 bases). The CDR3 is 16 amino acids. Germline CDR1 is KGHSH and CDR2 is LQKENI. Trimming left V 3 bases short and J 1 base short, with 15 bases between. The CDR3 DNA sequence: TGTGCCAGCTCACCGTTAAGAGCGGGGGGGAACACTGAAGCTTTCTTT. Translated: CASSPLRAGGNTEAFF.

This rearrangement joins TRBV14 to TRBJ1-5; D remains ambiguous. The CDR3 consists of 17 residues. CDR1 and CDR2 from the germline V gene are SGHDN and FVKESK. Deletions cut 3 bases from V and 2 bases from J, with 17 bases between. This CDR3 reads CASSHPEAGHGNQPQHF. The DNA for the CDR3 is TGTGCCAGCAGCCACCCAGAGGCTGGTCACGGCAATCAGCCCCAGCATTTT.

This chain uses TRBV5-1 with TRBJ1-1; a possible D gene is TRBD1 (5 bases). CDR1 is SGHRS and CDR2 is YFSETQ in the germline V gene. Trimming took 4 bases from V and 0 from J, leaving 16 bases between them. The CDR3 is 16 amino acids. CDR3 nucleotide sequence: TGCGCCAGCAGCCCGCGGGGGGACGGGATGAACACTGAAGCTTTCTTT. This encodes CASSPRGDGMNTEAFF.

J is TRBJ1-2 and V is TRBV30, with 8 positions matching TRBD1. Germline V CDR1 and CDR2: GTSNPN, SVGIG (reference sequence). V trimming: 2 bases; J trimming: 3 bases; junction bases outside the gene matches: 5. The CDR3 consists of 14 residues. DNA for the CDR3: TGTGCCTGGAGTCCCGGGACAGGATACTATGGCTACACCTTC. Its translation is CAWSPGTGYYGYTF.

The rearrangement uses TRBV5-1 and TRBJ2-3; D perhaps matches TRBD1 (7 bases). The V gene lost 6 bases and the J gene lost 0 bases, with 17 bases spanning the gap. The V gene's germline CDR1 is SGHRS and CDR2 YFSETQ. This CDR3 has 16 residues. CDR3 sequence reads: CASKEVRGASTDTQYF. The CDR3 nucleotides read TGCGCCAGCAAGGAGGTCAGGGGGGCTAGCACAGATACGCAGTATTTT.

The V gene is TRBV29-1, the J gene TRBJ2-5; D ambiguous. CDR1 SQVTM and CDR2 ANQGSEA come from the germline V gene. The CDR3 has 12 residues. Trimming took 2 bases from V and 2 from J, leaving 6 bases between them. This CDR3 reads CSVEIRQETQYF. The CDR3 DNA reads as TGCAGCGTTGAAATCAGGCAAGAGACCCAGTACTTC.

J is TRBJ1-2 and V is TRBV28, with a possible D match to TRBD1 (5 bases). Germline loops: CDR1 MDHEN, CDR2 SYDVKM. V shed 5 bases and J shed 5 bases, with 6 bases lying between them. The CDR3 sequence is 11 residues long. The CDR3 here is CASSKGYGYTF. CDR3 nucleotide sequence: TGTGCCAGCAGTAAGGGGTATGGCTACACCTTC.

The chain couples TRBV3-1 (or the pseudogene TRBV3-2) to TRBJ2-7; tentatively, D is TRBD2 (6 bases). Germline V gene lookup returns CDR1 LGHDT and CDR2 YNNKEL (reference sequence). The CDR3 runs 18 residues. With 0 bases removed from V and 8 bases from J, the gap between germline ends came to 26 bases. CDR3 nucleotides: TGTGCCAGCAGCCAAGAGCACCCCTTGGTGGCGGGGCCTTATAAGCAGTACTTC. Residues: CASSQEHPLVAGPYKQYF.

The chain recombines TRBV5-6 with TRBJ1-6, with 8 bases matching TRBD1. With V trimmed by 2 bases and J by 3 bases, 1 base remained unmatched. The CDR3 consists of 15 residues. CDR1 is SGHDT, CDR2 YYEEEE, per germline. The CDR3 DNA reads TGTGCCAGCAGCTTCACAGGGGGCTATAATTCACCCCTCCACTTT. Its translation: CASSFTGGYNSPLHF.

This clone showed up just a few times. The chain has TRBV29-1 and TRBJ2-7, with 9 bases that match TRBD1. There are 16 residues in the CDR3. V lost 6 bases to trimming and J lost 4 bases; unmatched junction nucleotides: 16. In germline, CDR1 is SQVTM, CDR2 ANQGSEA. CDR3 sequence reads: CSVAPGTGIMRYEQYF. CDR3 DNA: TGCAGCGTCGCTCCCGGGACAGGGATTATGCGGTACGAGCAGTACTTC.

The CDR3 DNA reads TGTGCCAGCCGACGCCAGGGGCAGAACACCGGGGAGCTGTTTTTT. Protein: CASRRQGQNTGELFF. The chain is built from TRBV2 and TRBJ2-2, with D perhaps matching TRBD1 (6 bases). The V gene lost 8 bases and the J gene lost 1 base, with 14 bases spanning the gap. The germline gives CDR1 SNHLY, CDR2 FYNNEI. CDR3 size: 15 residues.

J is TRBJ1-2 and V is TRBV7-9; TRBD1 is a possible D gene (5 bases). Germline V CDR1 and CDR2: SEHNR, FQNEAQ (reference sequence). The CDR3 runs to 13 residues. Trimming left V 5 bases short and J 3 bases short, with 10 bases between. The CDR3 DNA reads as TGTGCCAGCAGCCCGACAGAATACTATGGCTACACCTTC. The encoded protein is CASSPTEYYGYTF.

The gene calls are TRBV18 and TRBJ1-2; a possible D gene is TRBD1 (5 bases). V was pared by 5 bases and J by 3 bases, with 16 bases between. CDR1 KGHSH and CDR2 LQKENI come from the germline V gene. The CDR3 has 15 amino acids. The DNA of the CDR3 is TGTGCCAGCTCAGAGGACGGAGGGGTGTACTATGGCTACACCTTC. Its translation is CASSEDGGVYYGYTF.

This rearrangement joins TRBV7-8 to TRBJ2-3; the D gene is possibly TRBD1 (5 bases). With 0 bases removed from V and 4 bases from J, the gap between germline ends came to 14 bases. The CDR3 is 16 residues long. Germline V gives CDR1 SGHVS, CDR2 FQNEAQ. CDR3 sequence: CASSLALGRVADTQYF. CDR3 DNA sequence: TGTGCCAGCAGCTTAGCGCTAGGCAGGGTCGCAGATACGCAGTATTTT.

The V call is TRBV18, the J call TRBJ1-4, with 7 bases aligning to TRBD1. With V trimmed by 3 bases and J by 4 bases, 5 bases remained unmatched. CDR1 is KGHSH and CDR2 is LQKENI in the germline V gene. The CDR3 extends over 15 amino acids. The CDR3 coding sequence is TGTGCCAGCTCACCGACGACAGGGATTAATGAAAAACTGTTTTTT. Translating it yields CASSPTTGINEKLFF.

The chain links TRBV7-9 to TRBJ2-3; the D gene is possibly TRBD2 (5 bases). The length of the CDR3 is 13 residues. CDR1 SEHNR and CDR2 FQNEAQ come from the germline V gene (reference sequence). V lost 10 bases and J lost 3, with 14 bases in between. As DNA, the CDR3 is TGTGCCATCCGTAGAGGGCGGACAGATACGCAGTATTTT. Its protein product is CAIRRGRTDTQYF.

The rearrangement uses TRBV19 and TRBJ2-5, with 7 nucleotides matching TRBD1. From germline, CDR1 is LNHDA and CDR2 SQIVND (reference sequence). The CDR3 consists of 15 residues. V gave up 4 bases and J gave up 3 bases; unmatched junction bases: 8. CDR3 amino acids: CASSKGAMGKETQYF. The DNA of the CDR3 is TGTGCCAGTAGTAAGGGGGCGATGGGGAAAGAGACCCAGTACTTC.

The rearrangement uses TRBV5-1 and TRBJ2-3; 7 nucleotides match TRBD1. With V trimmed by 0 bases and J by 1 base, 2 bases remained unmatched. The CDR3 is made up of 15 amino acids. The V gene's germline CDR1 is SGHRS and CDR2 YFSETQ. CDR3 in DNA: TGCGCCAGCAGCTTGGAGCAGGGGGGCACAGATACGCAGTATTTT. Translating it yields CASSLEQGGTDTQYF.

On this clone: The junction and the germline gene differ at one end; a read error may be behind it. CDR3 coding DNA: TGTGCTAGCAGTACTAGCGGGGGGATAGGGGAGACCCAGTACTTC. Protein product: CASSTSGGIGETQYF. This chain uses TRBV7-7 with TRBJ2-5; 12 positions match TRBD2. The CDR3 runs to 15 residues. The germline V gene has CDR1 SSHAT and CDR2 FNYEAQ (reference sequence).

The genes are TRBV5-6 and TRBJ1-4, with 7 nucleotides matching TRBD1. Germline V lookup: CDR1 SGHDT, CDR2 YYEEEE. V dropped 3 bases and J dropped 4; count of bases not matched to a gene: 12. This CDR3 comprises 17 residues. The CDR3 sequence: CASSSDRAVGINEKLFF. The DNA for the CDR3 is TGTGCCAGCAGCTCCGACAGGGCGGTCGGGATTAATGAAAAACTGTTTTTT. The full variable domain, completed using reference TRBV5-6 and TRBJ1-4, is DAGVTQSPTHLIKTRGQQVTLRCSPKSGHDTVSWYQQALGQGPQFIFQYYEEEERQRGNFPDRFSGHQFPNYSSELNVNALLLGDSALYLCASSSDRAVGINEKLFFGSGTQLSVL.

The rearrangement joins TRBV30 to TRBJ2-1; weak D call: TRBD2 (6 bases). The germline gives CDR1 GTSNPN, CDR2 SVGIG (reference sequence). The germline V and J ends were trimmed by 7 bases and 15 bases, with 19 bases remaining between them. There are 11 residues in the CDR3. The CDR3 sequence is CASQPGRRTFF. DNA for the CDR3: TGTGCCTCCCAGCCCGGGAGACGAACGTTCTTC.